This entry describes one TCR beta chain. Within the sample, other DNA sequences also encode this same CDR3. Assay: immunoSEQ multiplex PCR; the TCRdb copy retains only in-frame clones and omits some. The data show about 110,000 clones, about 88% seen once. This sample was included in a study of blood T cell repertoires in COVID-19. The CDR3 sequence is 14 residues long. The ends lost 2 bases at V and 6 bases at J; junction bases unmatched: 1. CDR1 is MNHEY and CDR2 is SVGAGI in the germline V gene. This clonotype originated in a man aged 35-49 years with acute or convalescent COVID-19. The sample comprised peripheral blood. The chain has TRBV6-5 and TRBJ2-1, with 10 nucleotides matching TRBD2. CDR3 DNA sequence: TGTGCCAGCAGTTACCTAGCGGGGGTCAATGAGCAGTTCTTC. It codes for CASSYLAGVNEQFF.